The 9 T cell receptor beta chains below come from one sample, sequenced in a study of blood T cell repertoires in COVID-19. Generated by immunoSEQ multiplex PCR, the TCRdb table keeps only in-frame clones and is missing some. The data show 150,000 to 200,000 clones, 86% seen once. The sample taken for sequencing was peripheral blood. Receptors were obtained from a man between 65 and 80 years old with acute or convalescent COVID-19.

This chain links TRBV28 with TRBJ2-7; the D gene is possibly TRBD2 (7 bases). Trimming pared 7 bases from V and 2 bases from J, leaving 18 bases between. Germline-derived CDR1 and CDR2 are MDHEN and SYDVKM. CDR3 length: 15 residues. For the CDR3, the DNA is TGTGCCAGCACCCTGGGGGGGGACACTACCTACGAGCAGTACTTC. Encoded protein: CASTLGGDTTYEQYF.

This rearrangement joins TRBV10-2 to TRBJ2-3, with 9 bases that match TRBD2. Looked up from germline, CDR1 is WSHSY and CDR2 is SAAADI. V was pared by 2 bases and J by 9 bases, with 9 bases of the junction left unmatched. The CDR3 runs to 15 residues. In DNA form, the CDR3 reads TGCGCCAGCAGTGAGGCAATAGCGGGAGAGGACACGCAGTATTTT. Residues: CASSEAIAGEDTQYF.

This chain connects TRBV6-5 to TRBJ2-7; the match to TRBD1 covers 9 bases. Germline trimming cut 6 bases from V and 5 bases from J; bases unmatched to any gene: 5. This CDR3 has 13 residues. Germline lookup yields CDR1 MNHEY and CDR2 SVGAGI. The CDR3 bases are TGTGCCAGCAGGAGGGGACAGGGCCACGAGCAGTACTTC. Amino acids: CASRRGQGHEQYF.

This clone showed up just once. The chain is built from TRBV5-4 and TRBJ1-6, with 7 positions matching TRBD1. Germline V gives CDR1 SGHNT, CDR2 YYREEE (reference sequence). V lost 4 bases to trimming and J lost 6 bases; unmatched junction nucleotides: 4. The CDR3 runs to 14 residues. This chain's CDR3 is CASSTGTANSPLHF. CDR3 in DNA: TGTGCCAGCAGCACCGGGACAGCTAATTCACCCCTCCACTTT.

The chain uses TRBV6-2 or TRBV6-3 and TRBJ1-1; TRBD1 is a possible D gene (6 bases). Trimming removed 4 bases from V and 5 bases from J, with 17 bases in between. Germline lookup yields CDR1 MNHEY and CDR2 SVGEGT. This CDR3 is 15 amino acids long. CDR3 sequence: CASSSATGIGTEAFF. The DNA of the CDR3 is TGTGCCAGCAGTTCCGCAACAGGGATTGGGACTGAAGCTTTCTTT.

The chain carries TRBV6-6 and TRBJ2-5; 7 nucleotides match TRBD2. CDR1 is MNHNY and CDR2 is SVGAGI in the germline V gene (reference sequence). V lost 8 bases and J lost 2; bases outside the gene matches: 5. The CDR3 runs to 13 residues. CDR3 sequence: CASARGLQETQYF. The CDR3 nucleotides read TGTGCCAGCGCTAGGGGACTACAAGAGACCCAGTACTTC.

The chain links TRBV18 to TRBJ2-1; D gene unclear. The germline gives CDR1 KGHSH, CDR2 LQKENI. Between the trimmed V and J ends, which lost 1 base and 5 bases, there was a span of 6 bases. The CDR3 sequence is 13 residues long. The CDR3 bases are TGTGCCAGCTCACCACAGCAAAACAATGAGCAGTTCTTC. Amino acid sequence: CASSPQQNNEQFF.

This clone appeared many times. The V call is TRBV18, the J call TRBJ1-2; the D is unclear. Germline CDR1 reads KGHSH; CDR2 reads LQKENI. V was shortened by 2 bases and J by 5 bases, with 9 bases between the two germline ends. The CDR3 is made up of 13 amino acids. The chain's CDR3 is CASSPFPEYGYTF. The CDR3 nucleotides read TGTGCCAGCTCACCATTTCCGGAGTATGGCTACACCTTC.

The V call is TRBV3-1 (or the pseudogene TRBV3-2), the J call TRBJ2-7, with a weak D call TRBD2 (5 bases). Germline V gives CDR1 LGHDT, CDR2 YNNKEL (reference sequence). The CDR3 spans 11 residues. V shed 2 bases and J shed 7 bases, with 6 bases lying between them. Written as DNA, the CDR3 is TGTGCCAGCAGCCAAAGAGGGGAGCAGTACTTC. Its protein product is CASSQRGEQYF.